This T cell receptor beta chain is drawn from a study of cytomegalovirus exposure and HLA in healthy donors (dated by TCRdb to about 2017). Looking at the study overall: In an earlier analysis of 450 to 750 of the donors, 276 Gb of sequence data and 117 million unique TCR beta sequences from about 190 million T cells were reported. Class I and class II HLA loci were covered by the typing at four-digit resolution. Among under 450 genotyped donors of the cohort, an average of approximately 240,000 unique TCR beta nucleotide sequences were sequenced per donor, 15% to 20% of them non-productive. Rather than drawing on any new phenotypic data, the later analysis identified candidate immune exposures from TCR beta sequences and the way those sequences occurred across donors. The number of donors typed differed by locus, with about 629-640 for A, B, C, DRB1 and DQB1, more than 500 for DQA1, 600 to 610 for DPA1, and 450 to 480 for DPB1. A separate validation cohort of 100 to 150 different subjects was used in addition to the roughly 670-subject first cohort. The study profiled the T cell repertoires of fewer than 850 subjects by immunosequencing and related them to cytomegalovirus serostatus. To decide whether each TCR beta V gene segment behaved as functional or pseudogenic, an earlier analysis of 587 of the donors relied on high-throughput TCR beta sequencing. To study patterns of TCR occurrence, a later analysis re-analyzed previously published TCR beta repertoires from 666 donors and added high-resolution HLA genotyping. Of the approximately 400 genotyped donors, approximately 82% fell in the genetic ancestry cluster associated with self-reported Caucasian donors. The study was designed to test whether signatures of past pathogen exposure could be identified by cataloging public T cell receptors. All discovery cohort repertoires had been generated on a single sequencing platform. High-throughput TCR immunosequencing, statistical association of individual TCRs with disease status, and machine learning were combined to predict cytomegalovirus infection status. Because of strong linkage in the cohort, five DR-DQ haplotypes were treated as single units for association and clustering. Donor age, sex, ethnicity and CMV serostatus were compiled together with the repertoire data. About 300 gigabases of sequencing data and roughly 90 million unique TCR sequences were included in an early release covering around 600 HLA-typed donors. Genome-wide SNP genotypes for about 65% of the 666 donors were used in a later genetic analysis, which treated that subset as a discovery cohort. Paper-wide results and their limitations: A later analysis associated 16,951 TCR beta sequences with specific HLA alleles at a false discovery rate of 0.05. According to a later analysis, TCR association rates differed among HLA loci, with DRB1 alleles showing the most associated TCRs and HLA-C alleles showing the fewest. The study gave a list of around 170 TCR beta chains associated with cytomegalovirus. In a later analysis, several top co-occurrence clusters were reported to appear linked to parvovirus B19, influenza, CMV and Epstein-Barr virus. V-gene and J-gene trimming of TCR beta chains was associated with a missense DCLRE1C variant in a later genetic analysis, and the association was replicated in an independent cohort. Because the 87-base-pair reads could not distinguish some IMGT-functional V segments, including TRBV6-2 and TRBV6-3, those segments were excluded. Because HLA typing was unavailable for some donors at each locus, only the typed subset was used in association tests. About 17 rarely observed V segments, including chromosome 9 orphons, were excluded from the earlier analysis of several hundred of the donors because counts were too low. A few of the identified cytomegalovirus-associated TCR beta chains were confirmed in vitro to be specific for cytomegalovirus antigens. This cohort had only TCR beta chains sequenced, and the lack of alpha or paired-chain data limited which features could be detected. Correlated functional status among segregating V segments might be attributable to linkage disequilibrium, but an unknown experimental factor could not be ruled out. In an earlier analysis of about 600 of the donors, most TCR beta V segments appeared in productive rearrangements about 90% or about 30% of the time, broadly matching IMGT annotations. Compared with the approximately 670-donor mean, donors in an Asian-associated ancestry cluster had fewer N-insertions in productive TCRs, according to a later genetic analysis. A group of highly shared sequence variants was considered likely to be a technical artifact of the sequencing pipeline. In both the original and validation cohorts, the classifier was reported to diagnose cytomegalovirus status with high specificity and sensitivity. Most CMV-associated TCR beta chains appeared to be HLA-restricted in a later analysis, and the HLA associations seemed to be driven largely by CMV exposure. The only immune exposure information available for the cohort was CMV serostatus. In a later analysis, HLA-associated TCR beta chains showed more clonal expansion and lower generation probabilities than non-associated chains that were equally common. When HLA alleles, especially DR and DQ, strongly co-occurred, attributing TCR associations to individual alleles was difficult. It was suggested by the authors that the approach could potentially be generalized to other disease states and immunological phenotypes. Presence/absence analyses assumed roughly uniform sequencing depth across donors, an assumption that may not hold. Most TCR sequences were seen in very few donors, while some public TCRs were found in many individuals. A further reported finding was that TCR beta sequences accurately predicted the HLA-A and HLA-B alleles for most subjects in the first cohort.

In total, approximately 610 healthy bone marrow donors made up the cohort. All cohort members were sampled while nominally healthy, although unrecorded immune exposures were likely present. The donor was CMV seropositive and was included in the group of around 300 seropositive cohort members. Each donor provided a peripheral blood sample, and peripheral blood mononuclear cells were used for TCR beta sequencing. Genomic DNA extraction from the blood cell samples was performed with the Qiagen DNeasy Blood Extraction Kit. The V and J ends are trimmed by 5 bases and 0 bases, leaving 11 bases between them. Its CDR3 holds 14 amino acids, cysteine through phenylalanine. Kept here is only the CDR3 DNA, which spans 42 bases and is read in frame from base 1. Sequences LNHNV (CDR1) and YYDKDF (CDR2) are obtained from the germline V gene (reference sequence). Concerning this clone: There is no known antigen for this receptor. The sample holds no much larger clone one base away, and base qualities are not on file.

The library was obtained by the immunoSEQ multiplex PCR assay. For the multiplex PCR, a mixture combining 60 forward primers for TCR Vbeta segments and 13 reverse primers for TCR Jbeta segments was used. Amplification of the CDR3 region of rearranged TCR beta genes was performed with a multiplex PCR assay on genomic DNA. Amplified TCR beta libraries were sequenced as 87-base-pair reads on the Illumina HiSeq System. Per the authors' processing: In a later analysis, roughly 80 million unique TCR beta chains were counted across the 500 to 700 repertoires, and some 10 million of these chains were shared by at least two donors. To remove PCR and sequencing errors, raw reads were error-corrected and collapsed into unique sequences using a nearest-neighbor algorithm that merged closely related sequences. Alignment of CDR3 sequences to IMGT reference sequences was used to assign V, D and J gene segments. Each retained sequence needed at least a six-nucleotide match to both a V gene segment and a J gene segment. A rearrangement was called productive if the CDR3 had no stop codons and remained in frame with V and J, and every other rearrangement was called non-productive. Following IMGT convention, CDR3 was defined as the stretch from the second conserved V-encoded cysteine to the conserved J-encoded phenylalanine. Sequences without an unambiguous match to a single V gene segment were excluded from the earlier analysis of a few hundred of the donors. In an earlier analysis of some 590 of the donors, V segments were called functional above 56.7% productive rearrangements and were called segregating when the between-donor standard deviation exceeded 5%. To diagnose cytomegalovirus status from the catalog of TCR beta chain sequences, a statistical classification framework was built. In a later analysis, TCR nucleotide sequences were compared against IMGT/GENE-DB human TR gene sequences so that V and J genes could be assigned. Using the TCRdist pipeline, a later analysis assigned CDR3 sequences along with most-parsimonious VDJ recombination scenarios. A later analysis defined each TCR beta chain by its CDR3 amino acid sequence plus V-gene family, and excluded reads lacking a unique V-gene family. To address suspected cross-contamination and a sequencing artifact, a later analysis removed around 590 highly shared, low-generation-probability nucleotide sequences. In a later analysis, a clonal expansion index for each public chain was calculated from normalized within-repertoire ranks of inferred template counts. Generation probabilities in a later analysis came from a VDJ recombination model fitted to out-of-frame rearrangements, and those results were checked against IGoR. Hypergeometric tests were used in a later analysis to score TCR-TCR, TCR-HLA and TCR-CMV co-occurrence, with a repertoire-size bias correction applied to the TCR pairs. A later analysis estimated false discovery rates by permuting HLA or CMV assignments 20 times. In a later analysis, co-occurring TCRs were grouped using DBSCAN, and TCRdist sequence similarity was added for clustering within HLA-allele-positive subsets. For co-occurrence clustering, repertoires with fewer than 30,000 or more than 120,000 public chains were excluded, along with four to six repertoires with anomalous nucleotide sharing. Sourced from immuneACCESS, this table was stored by TCRdb with only in-frame sequences that have V and J called. A share of the clones is absent; for the studies checked, an unresolved V gene accounts for under half, and the remainder has no known explanation. D and trimming come from the DNA, and the V and J calls and clone size come from that table. Recorded for this sample are 170,000 or so clones; over 65% of them occurred a single time. Approximately 1.3% of the sample is in the top ten clones.

The sequence joins TRBV15 to TRBJ2-7, and TRBD1 may be the D gene, going by 6 matching bases. The sequenced sample consisted of PBMCs. The TCR comes from a woman in her 30s in good health and CMV-seropositive. For the CDR3, the sequence is CATSGGPDSYEQYF. At the DNA level, the sequence is TGTGCCACCAGCGGGGGCCCAGACTCCTACGAGCAGTACTTC.